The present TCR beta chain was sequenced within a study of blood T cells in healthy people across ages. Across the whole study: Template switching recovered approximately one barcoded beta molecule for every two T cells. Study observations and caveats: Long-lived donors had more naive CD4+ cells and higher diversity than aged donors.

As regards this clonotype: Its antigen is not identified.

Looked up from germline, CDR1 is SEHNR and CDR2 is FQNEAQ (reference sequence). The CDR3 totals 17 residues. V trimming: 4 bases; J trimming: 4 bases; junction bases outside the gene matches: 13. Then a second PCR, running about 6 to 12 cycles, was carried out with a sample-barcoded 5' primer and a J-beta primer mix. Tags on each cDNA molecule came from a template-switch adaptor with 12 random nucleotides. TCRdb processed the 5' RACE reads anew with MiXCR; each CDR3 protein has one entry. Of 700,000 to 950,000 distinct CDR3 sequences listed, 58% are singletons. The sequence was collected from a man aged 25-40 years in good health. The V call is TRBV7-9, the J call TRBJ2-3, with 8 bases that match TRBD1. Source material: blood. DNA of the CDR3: TGTGCCAGCAGCTCCCCCGTGGAGGACAGGGTAGCAGATACGCAGTATTTT. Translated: CASSSPVEDRVADTQYF.